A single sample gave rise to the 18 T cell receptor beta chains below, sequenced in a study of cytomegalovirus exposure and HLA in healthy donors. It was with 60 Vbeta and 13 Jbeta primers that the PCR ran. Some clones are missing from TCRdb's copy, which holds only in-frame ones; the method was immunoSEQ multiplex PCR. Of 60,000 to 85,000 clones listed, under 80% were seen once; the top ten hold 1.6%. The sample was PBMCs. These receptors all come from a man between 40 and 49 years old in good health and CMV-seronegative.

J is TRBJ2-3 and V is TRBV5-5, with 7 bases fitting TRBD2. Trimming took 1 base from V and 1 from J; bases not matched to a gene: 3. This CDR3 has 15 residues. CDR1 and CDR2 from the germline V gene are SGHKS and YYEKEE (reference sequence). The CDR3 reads CASSLPSGGTDTQYF. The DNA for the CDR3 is TGTGCCAGCAGCTTGCCTAGCGGAGGCACAGATACGCAGTATTTT.

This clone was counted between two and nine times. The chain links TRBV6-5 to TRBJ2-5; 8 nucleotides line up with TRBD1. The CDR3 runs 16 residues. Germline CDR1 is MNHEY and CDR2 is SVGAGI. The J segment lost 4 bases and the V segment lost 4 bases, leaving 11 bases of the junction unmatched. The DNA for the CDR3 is TGTGCCAGCAGTTCCCTGGACAGGGTAGAAGGAGAGACCCAGTACTTC. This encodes CASSSLDRVEGETQYF.

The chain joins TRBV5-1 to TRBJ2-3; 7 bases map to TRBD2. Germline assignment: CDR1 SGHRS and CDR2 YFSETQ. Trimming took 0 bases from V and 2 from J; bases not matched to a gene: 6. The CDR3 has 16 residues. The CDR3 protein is CASSLASSGATDTQYF. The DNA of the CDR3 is TGCGCCAGCAGCTTGGCGTCTAGCGGCGCCACAGATACGCAGTATTTT. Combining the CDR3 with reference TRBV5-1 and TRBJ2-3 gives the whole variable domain KAGVTQTPRYLIKTRGQQVTLSCSPISGHRSVSWYQQTPGQGLQFLFEYFSETQRNKGNFPGRFSGRQFSNSRSEMNVSTLELGDSALYLCASSLASSGATDTQYFGPGTRLTVL.

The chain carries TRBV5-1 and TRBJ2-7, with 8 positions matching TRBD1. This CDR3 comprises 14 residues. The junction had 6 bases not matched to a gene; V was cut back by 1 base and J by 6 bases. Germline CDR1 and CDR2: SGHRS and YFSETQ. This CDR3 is CASSLWQGASEQYF. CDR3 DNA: TGCGCCAGCAGCTTGTGGCAGGGGGCTAGCGAGCAGTACTTC.

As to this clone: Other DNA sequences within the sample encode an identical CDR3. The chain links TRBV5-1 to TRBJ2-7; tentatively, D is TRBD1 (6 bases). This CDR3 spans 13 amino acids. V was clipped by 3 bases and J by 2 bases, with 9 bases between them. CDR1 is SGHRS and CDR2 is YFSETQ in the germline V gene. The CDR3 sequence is CASSSGQPYEQYF. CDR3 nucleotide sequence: TGCGCCAGCAGCTCAGGACAGCCCTACGAGCAGTACTTC. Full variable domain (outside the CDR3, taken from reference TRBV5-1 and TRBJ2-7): KAGVTQTPRYLIKTRGQQVTLSCSPISGHRSVSWYQQTPGQGLQFLFEYFSETQRNKGNFPGRFSGRQFSNSRSEMNVSTLELGDSALYLCASSSGQPYEQYFGPGTRLTVT.

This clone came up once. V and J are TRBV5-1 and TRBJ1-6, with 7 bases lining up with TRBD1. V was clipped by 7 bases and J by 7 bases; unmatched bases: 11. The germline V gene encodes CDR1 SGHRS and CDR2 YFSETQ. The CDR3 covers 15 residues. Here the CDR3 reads CASSTVEGANSPLHF. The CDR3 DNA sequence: TGCGCCAGCTCCACGGTCGAGGGGGCGAATTCACCCCTCCACTTT.

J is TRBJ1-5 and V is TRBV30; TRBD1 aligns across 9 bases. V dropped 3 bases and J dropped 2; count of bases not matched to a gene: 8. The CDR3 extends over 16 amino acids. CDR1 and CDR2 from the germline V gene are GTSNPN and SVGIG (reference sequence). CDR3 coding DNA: TGTGCCTGGAGGAAGCGGACAGGGGTCGGCAATCAGCCCCAGCATTTT. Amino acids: CAWRKRTGVGNQPQHF.

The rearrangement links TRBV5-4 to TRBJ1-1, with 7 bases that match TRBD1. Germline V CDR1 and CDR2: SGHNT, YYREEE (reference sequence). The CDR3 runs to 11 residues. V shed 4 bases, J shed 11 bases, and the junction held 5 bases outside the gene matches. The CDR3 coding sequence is TGTGCCAGCAGCCAGGGGGTTGAGGCTTTCTTT. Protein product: CASSQGVEAFF.

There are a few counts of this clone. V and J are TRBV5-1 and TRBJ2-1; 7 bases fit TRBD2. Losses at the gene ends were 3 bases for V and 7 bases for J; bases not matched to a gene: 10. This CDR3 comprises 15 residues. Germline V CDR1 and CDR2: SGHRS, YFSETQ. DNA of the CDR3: TGCGCCAGCAGCTCGCATGGACTAGTGGGTAATGAGCAGTTCTTC. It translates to CASSSHGLVGNEQFF.

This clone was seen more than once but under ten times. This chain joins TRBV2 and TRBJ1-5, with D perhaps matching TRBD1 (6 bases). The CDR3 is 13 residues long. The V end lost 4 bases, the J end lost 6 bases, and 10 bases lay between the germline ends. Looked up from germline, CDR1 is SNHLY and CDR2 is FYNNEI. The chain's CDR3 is CASSGQVFQPQHF. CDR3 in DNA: TGTGCCAGCAGTGGACAGGTTTTTCAGCCCCAGCATTTT.

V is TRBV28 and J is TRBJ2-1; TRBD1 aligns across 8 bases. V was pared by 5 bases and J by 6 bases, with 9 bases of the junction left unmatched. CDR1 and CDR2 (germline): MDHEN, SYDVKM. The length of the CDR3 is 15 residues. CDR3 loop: CASSPPTGASNEQFF. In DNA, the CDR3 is TGTGCCAGCAGTCCGCCGACAGGGGCTAGCAATGAGCAGTTCTTC. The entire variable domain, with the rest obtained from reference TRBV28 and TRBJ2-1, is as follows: DVKVTQSSRYLVKRTGEKVFLECVQDMDHENMFWYRQDPGLGLRLIYFSYDVKMKEKGDIPEGYSVSREKKERFSLILESASTNQTSMYLCASSPPTGASNEQFFGPGTRLTVL.

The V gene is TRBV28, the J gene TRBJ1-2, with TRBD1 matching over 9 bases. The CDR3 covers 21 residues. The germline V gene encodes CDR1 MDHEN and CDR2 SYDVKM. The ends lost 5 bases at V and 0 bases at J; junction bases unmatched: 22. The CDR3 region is CASSSFWGFRDREGANYGYTF. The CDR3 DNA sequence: TGTGCCAGCAGTAGTTTTTGGGGCTTCCGGGACAGGGAGGGAGCTAACTATGGCTACACCTTC.

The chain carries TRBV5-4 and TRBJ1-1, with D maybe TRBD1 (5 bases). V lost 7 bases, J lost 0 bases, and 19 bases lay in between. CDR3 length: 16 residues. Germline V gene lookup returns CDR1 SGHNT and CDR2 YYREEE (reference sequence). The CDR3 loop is CASSRLNGGVNTEAFF. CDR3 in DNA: TGTGCCAGCTCGAGGTTAAATGGAGGGGTGAACACTGAAGCTTTCTTT.

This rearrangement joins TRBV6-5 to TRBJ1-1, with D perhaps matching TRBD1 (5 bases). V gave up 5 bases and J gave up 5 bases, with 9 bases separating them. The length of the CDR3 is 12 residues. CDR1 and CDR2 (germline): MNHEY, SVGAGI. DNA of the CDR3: TGTGCCAGCAGTCCAGGGCGGACTGAAGCTTTCTTT. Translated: CASSPGRTEAFF.

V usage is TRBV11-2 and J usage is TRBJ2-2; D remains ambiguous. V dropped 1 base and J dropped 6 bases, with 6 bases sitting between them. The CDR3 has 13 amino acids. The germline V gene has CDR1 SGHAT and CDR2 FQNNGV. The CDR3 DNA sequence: TGTGCCAGCAGCTTAGTTTCGGCCGGGGAGCTGTTTTTT. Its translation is CASSLVSAGELFF.

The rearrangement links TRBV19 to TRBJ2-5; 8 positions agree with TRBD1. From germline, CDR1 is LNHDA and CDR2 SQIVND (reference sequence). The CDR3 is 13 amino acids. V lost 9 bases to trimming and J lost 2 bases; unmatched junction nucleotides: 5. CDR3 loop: CASRDRTQETQYF. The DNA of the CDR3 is TGTGCCAGCAGGGACAGGACTCAAGAGACCCAGTACTTC.

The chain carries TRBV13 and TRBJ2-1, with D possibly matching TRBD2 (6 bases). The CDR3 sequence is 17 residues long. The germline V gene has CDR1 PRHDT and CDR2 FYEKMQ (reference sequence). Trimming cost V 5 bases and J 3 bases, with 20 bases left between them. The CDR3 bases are TGTGCCAGCAGCGCGGGGAGGTTTCTGACAGACTACAATGAGCAGTTCTTC. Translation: CASSAGRFLTDYNEQFF. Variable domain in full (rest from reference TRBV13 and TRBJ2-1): AAGVIQSPRHLIKEKRETATLKCYPIPRHDTVYWYQQGPGQDPQFLISFYEKMQSDKGSIPDRFSAQQFSDYHSELNMSSLELGDSALYFCASSAGRFLTDYNEQFFGPGTRLTVL.

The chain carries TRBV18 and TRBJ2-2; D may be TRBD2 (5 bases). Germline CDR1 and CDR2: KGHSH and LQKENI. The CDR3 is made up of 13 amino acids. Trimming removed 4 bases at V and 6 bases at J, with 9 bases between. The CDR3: CASSLGDSGELFF. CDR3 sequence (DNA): TGTGCCAGCTCACTGGGAGATTCCGGGGAGCTGTTTTTT. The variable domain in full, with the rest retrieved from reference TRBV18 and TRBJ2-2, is NAGVMQNPRHLVRRRGQEARLRCSPMKGHSHVYWYRQLPEEGLKFMVYLQKENIIDESGMPKERFSAEFPKEGPSILRIQQVVRGDSAAYFCASSLGDSGELFFGEGSRLTVL.